This entry lists 10 T cell receptor beta chains sequenced from one sample in a study of shared clonotypes between healthy human individuals. Sequenced by immunoSEQ multiplex PCR; TCRdb stores in-frame clones only, minus some. The sample lists roughly 1,100,000 clones, under 80% occurring once. Material: memory CD4+ T cells sorted from blood. Described subset: CD45RA-negative fraction. The receptors derive from a man between 18 and 35 years old in good health.

CDR3 loop: CASSYSGWPSEQYF. The DNA for the CDR3 is TGTGCCAGCAGTTATTCGGGCTGGCCGTCCGAGCAGTACTTC. The rearrangement links TRBV6-5 to TRBJ2-7; no clear D gene. Germline lookup yields CDR1 MNHEY and CDR2 SVGAGI. The CDR3 totals 14 residues. V lost 3 bases to trimming and J lost 6 bases, with 15 bases between them.

The V gene is TRBV12-1, the J gene TRBJ1-2. TRBV12-1 is a recognized pseudogene. The CDR3 runs to 12 residues. The CDR3: CASSFETPGYTF. The CDR3 region has the DNA TGTGCCAGCAGCTTTGAAACACCTGGGTACACCTTC.

This clone has just a few counts. V is TRBV7-2 and J is TRBJ1-3, with TRBD1 matching 7 bases. V trimming: 4 bases; J trimming: 7 bases; junction bases outside the gene matches: 4. CDR1 is SGHTA and CDR2 is FQGNSA in the germline V gene. This CDR3 comprises 13 residues. CDR3 nucleotides: TGTGCCAGCAGCTCCCCAGGGGGGAACACCATATATTTT. Translating gives CASSSPGGNTIYF.

The chain is built from TRBV28 and TRBJ2-7, with D tentatively TRBD2 (6 bases). The V gene lost 5 bases and the J gene lost 3 bases, with 11 bases spanning the gap. Per germline, CDR1 MDHEN and CDR2 SYDVKM. The CDR3 contains 13 residues. The CDR3 nucleotides read TGTGCCAGCAGTCCCGGGACTGTCTACGAGCAGTACTTC. This translates into CASSPGTVYEQYF.

The chain is built from TRBV7-8 and TRBJ1-5; D possibly corresponds to TRBD1 (5 bases). Trimming took 1 base from V and 0 from J, leaving 16 bases between them. CDR3 size: 18 residues. The germline V gene encodes CDR1 SGHVS and CDR2 FQNEAQ. The CDR3 region is CASSLVWQGAASNQPQHF. The CDR3 DNA sequence: TGTGCCAGCAGCTTAGTTTGGCAGGGCGCTGCTAGCAATCAGCCCCAGCATTTT. Complete variable domain (other parts from reference TRBV7-8 and TRBJ1-5): GAGVSQSPRYKVAKRGQDVALRCDPISGHVSLFWYQQALGQGPEFLTYFQNEAQLDKSGLPSDRFFAERPEGSVSTLKIQRTQQEDSAVYLCASSLVWQGAASNQPQHFGDGTRLSIL.

In this sample, this clone turned up a few times. The sample contains more than one DNA sequence encoding this CDR3. This chain connects TRBV5-1 to TRBJ1-3; 9 bases align to TRBD1. Germline CDR1 and CDR2: SGHRS and YFSETQ. With V trimmed by 0 bases and J by 0 bases, 7 bases remained unmatched. This CDR3 region has 18 residues. The CDR3 loop reads CASSLGQGVTLSGNTIYF. DNA of the CDR3: TGCGCCAGCAGCTTGGGACAGGGGGTAACCCTCTCTGGAAACACCATATATTTT.

CDR3 bases: TGTGCCAGCAGGCGAGGCGGACAGCCTAACTATGGCTACACCTTC. This translates into CASRRGGQPNYGYTF. This chain connects TRBV6-5 to TRBJ1-2; tentative D call: TRBD1 (6 bases). This CDR3 region has 15 residues. Germline V gives CDR1 MNHEY, CDR2 SVGAGI. Trimming shortened V by 6 bases and J by 0 bases, and 14 bases separated the two germline ends.

The chain uses TRBV30 and TRBJ2-1, with 7 positions matching TRBD2. V shed 6 bases, J shed 4 bases, and the junction held 9 bases outside the gene matches. The length of the CDR3 is 14 residues. Looked up from germline, CDR1 is GTSNPN and CDR2 is SVGIG (reference sequence). CDR3 sequence (DNA): TGTGCCTGCGGCTCGCGTAGCGGGTACAATGAGCAGTTCTTC. It codes for CACGSRSGYNEQFF. The full variable domain, its missing parts supplied by reference TRBV30 and TRBJ2-1, is SQTIHQWPATLVQPVGSPLSLECTVEGTSNPNLYWYRQAAGRGLQLLFYSVGIGQISSEVPQNLSASRPQDRQFILSSKKLLLSDSGFYLCACGSRSGYNEQFFGPGTRLTVL.

CDR3 in amino acids: CASSDPLAKNIQYF. The CDR3 DNA follows: TGTGCCAGCAGTGATCCGCTAGCCAAAAACATTCAGTACTTC. The genes are TRBV2 and TRBJ2-4; D gene uncertain. Per the germline V gene, CDR1 is SNHLY and CDR2 is FYNNEI. The V and J ends lost 3 bases and 0 bases respectively, with 6 bases between them. The CDR3 has 14 amino acids.

The J gene is TRBJ1-2, the V gene TRBV5-1; 10 nucleotides align to TRBD1. The ends lost 4 bases at V and 4 bases at J; junction bases unmatched: 13. The CDR3 length is 17 residues. CDR1 and CDR2 (germline): SGHRS, YFSETQ. CDR3 coding DNA: TGCGCCAGCAGCGACCGGGACAGGGGCCGCCCTCCCTATGGCTACACCTTC. Protein: CASSDRDRGRPPYGYTF. The whole variable domain, remainder taken from reference TRBV5-1 and TRBJ1-2, is KAGVTQTPRYLIKTRGQQVTLSCSPISGHRSVSWYQQTPGQGLQFLFEYFSETQRNKGNFPGRFSGRQFSNSRSEMNVSTLELGDSALYLCASSDRDRGRPPYGYTFGSGTRLTVV.